The 32 T cell receptor beta chains below were found in one sample sequenced in a study of T cell clonotyping in hematopoietic cell transplantation. Libraries were prepared by immunoSEQ multiplex PCR; TCRdb keeps only in-frame clonotypes and omits some of them. The sample shows nearly 9,000 clones, approximately 85% of them seen only once. The source material was PBMCs, sampled 180 days after allogeneic stem cell transplant. These receptors were obtained from a female patient between 25 and 45 years old who had an allogeneic stem cell transplant, so the T cells may come from the graft donor. Some clones in this sample may be carry-over from other donors' samples.

The chain couples TRBV4-3 to TRBJ1-5, with a weak D call TRBD1 (5 bases). Germline V gene sequence: CDR1 LGHNA, CDR2 YSLEER. This CDR3 is built from 14 residues. Trimming removed 0 bases at V and 7 bases at J, with 10 bases between. The CDR3 reads CASSQDRGKQPQHF. The CDR3 DNA reads TGCGCCAGCAGCCAAGATCGGGGGAAACAGCCCCAGCATTTT.

This clone occurred once. The chain uses TRBV9 and TRBJ2-5; 8 nucleotides align to TRBD2. After removal of 4 bases from V and 1 base from J, the junction contained 6 bases not matched to a gene. Germline V gene data show CDR1 as SGDLS and CDR2 as YYNGEE. CDR3 length: 15 amino acids. As DNA, the CDR3 is TGTGCCAGCAGCTCCCGGGGGGGGGTCCAAGAGACCCAGTACTTC. This codes for CASSSRGGVQETQYF. The whole variable domain, filled in from reference TRBV9 and TRBJ2-5, reads DSGVTQTPKHLITATGQRVTLRCSPRSGDLSVYWYQQSLDQGLQFLIQYYNGEERAKGNILERFSAQQFPDLHSELNLSSLELGDSALYFCASSSRGGVQETQYFGPGTRLLVL.

The chain recombines TRBV28 with TRBJ2-5; 7 bases agree with TRBD2. Losses at the gene ends were 7 bases for V and 2 bases for J; bases not matched to a gene: 10. The CDR3 is made up of 15 amino acids. Germline V gives CDR1 MDHEN, CDR2 SYDVKM. This CDR3 reads CASTLGGGGQETQYF. The CDR3 coding sequence is TGTGCCAGCACCCTGGGGGGGGGAGGGCAAGAGACCCAGTACTTC. Complete variable domain (other parts from reference TRBV28 and TRBJ2-5): DVKVTQSSRYLVKRTGEKVFLECVQDMDHENMFWYRQDPGLGLRLIYFSYDVKMKEKGDIPEGYSVSREKKERFSLILESASTNQTSMYLCASTLGGGGQETQYFGPGTRLLVL.

The chain has TRBV5-1 and TRBJ1-5; 9 bases are a match to TRBD1. CDR1 is SGHRS, CDR2 YFSETQ, per germline. This CDR3 region has 16 residues. V was pared by 2 bases and J by 7 bases, with 10 bases of the junction left unmatched. CDR3 sequence reads: CASSLGAGQGNQPQHF. The CDR3 nucleotides are TGCGCCAGCAGCTTAGGGGCGGGACAGGGTAACCAGCCCCAGCATTTT.

The chain joins TRBV19 to TRBJ1-3; D gene unclear. Germline-derived CDR1 and CDR2 are LNHDA and SQIVND (reference sequence). This CDR3 spans 21 amino acids. V lost 3 bases and J lost 0, with 27 bases in between. The chain's CDR3 is CASSMIGLWTLTSSSGNTIYF. CDR3 sequence (DNA): TGTGCCAGTAGTATGATAGGTCTTTGGACTTTAACTAGCAGCTCTGGAAACACCATATATTTT.

This chain connects TRBV5-5 to TRBJ2-7, with 9 nucleotides matching TRBD1. Germline V CDR1 and CDR2: SGHKS, YYEKEE (reference sequence). V dropped 2 bases and J dropped 1; count of bases not matched to a gene: 7. The CDR3 is 16 residues long. CDR3 bases: TGTGCCAGCAGCTTTGGCCCGGGACAGGGTTCCTACGAGCAGTACTTC. The encoded protein is CASSFGPGQGSYEQYF.

This clone occurred once. The chain employs TRBV4-3 and TRBJ1-1, with TRBD1 matching over 9 bases. V lost 1 base and J lost 8; bases outside the gene matches: 11. Germline V lookup: CDR1 LGHNA, CDR2 YSLEER. This CDR3 contains 16 residues. The CDR3 DNA sequence: TGCGCCAGCAGCCAAGGAACGGGACAGGGAAGGTTCGAAGCTTTCTTT. Protein product: CASSQGTGQGRFEAFF.

The V call is TRBV15, the J call TRBJ1-1, with a tentative D call TRBD1 (5 bases). The CDR3 has 14 residues. Trimming removed 0 bases at V and 8 bases at J, with 13 bases between. Germline CDR1 is LNHNV and CDR2 is YYDKDF (reference sequence). CDR3: CATSRESGGAEAFF. The CDR3 coding sequence is TGTGCCACCAGCAGAGAATCGGGGGGAGCCGAAGCTTTCTTT. The full variable domain, its missing parts supplied by reference TRBV15 and TRBJ1-1, is DAMVIQNPRYQVTQFGKPVTLSCSQTLNHNVMYWYQQKSSQAPKLLFHYYDKDFNNEADTPDNFQSRRPNTSFCFLDIRSPGLGDTAMYLCATSRESGGAEAFFGQGTRLTVV.

The chain links TRBV6-5 to TRBJ1-2, with TRBD1 as a possible D gene (5 bases). The CDR3 totals 13 residues. V was pared by 4 bases and J by 12 bases, with 18 bases between. CDR1 and CDR2 (germline): MNHEY, SVGAGI. The DNA for the CDR3 is TGTGCCAGCAGTTCCTTTGCCGACAGCAGTCACACCTTC. Its translation is CASSSFADSSHTF.

The gene calls are TRBV2 and TRBJ1-1; weak D call: TRBD1 (6 bases). The germline V gene has CDR1 SNHLY and CDR2 FYNNEI. This CDR3 comprises 14 residues. The V end was cut by 5 bases, the J end by 1 base, with 11 bases between. The CDR3 sequence is CASSLKGENTEAFF. The CDR3 DNA reads TGTGCCAGCAGTCTTAAGGGGGAGAACACTGAAGCTTTCTTT. Full variable domain (rest looked up from reference TRBV2 and TRBJ1-1): EPEVTQTPSHQVTQMGQEVILRCVPISNHLYFYWYRQILGQKVEFLVSFYNNEISEKSEIFDDQFSVERPDGSNFTLKIRSTKLEDSAMYFCASSLKGENTEAFFGQGTRLTVV.

The V call is TRBV7-2, the J call TRBJ1-2, with D hard to call. Trimming shortened V by 1 base and J by 4 bases, and 4 bases separated the two germline ends. Germline CDR1 is SGHTA and CDR2 is FQGNSA. This CDR3 has 12 amino acids. The CDR3 loop reads CASSLDGYGYTF. In DNA form, the CDR3 reads TGTGCCAGCAGCTTAGACGGCTATGGCTACACCTTC.

The J gene is TRBJ1-3, the V gene TRBV5-6, with 9 bases aligning to TRBD1. J gave up 6 bases and V 4 bases, and 11 bases lay outside the gene matches. The CDR3 contains 16 residues. Germline V lookup: CDR1 SGHDT, CDR2 YYEEEE. CDR3 DNA: TGTGCCAGCAGCCTTCCGGGACAGGGTTCCGAAAACACCATATATTTT. It translates to CASSLPGQGSENTIYF.

The rearrangement joins TRBV7-2 to TRBJ2-3, with unresolved D. V dropped 2 bases and J dropped 6 bases, with 6 bases sitting between them. Germline CDR1 reads SGHTA; CDR2 reads FQGNSA. CDR3 length: 12 residues. CDR3 sequence (DNA): TGTGCCAGCAGCTTAAGGCTGGATACGCAGTATTTT. It yields the protein CASSLRLDTQYF. Using reference TRBV7-2 and TRBJ2-3 for the parts outside the CDR3, the full variable domain is GAGVSQSPSNKVTEKGKDVELRCDPISGHTALYWYRQSLGQGLEFLIYFQGNSAPDKSGLPSDRFSAERTGGSVSTLTIQRTQQEDSAVYLCASSLRLDTQYFGPGTRLTVL.

The rearrangement joins TRBV19 to TRBJ1-3; 7 bases line up with TRBD1. This CDR3 has 12 residues. The junction had 5 bases not matched to a gene; V was cut back by 8 bases and J by 7 bases. Germline V gene sequence: CDR1 LNHDA, CDR2 SQIVND (reference sequence). CDR3 region: CASSLDRNTIYF. DNA of the CDR3: TGTGCCAGTTCCCTGGACAGGAACACCATATATTTT.

This clone is judged medium-sized. The chain joins TRBV14 to TRBJ1-6; the D is unclear. Germline assignment: CDR1 SGHDN and CDR2 FVKESK. V was shortened by 1 base and J by 11 bases, with 9 bases between the two germline ends. This CDR3 has 13 amino acids. This CDR3 reads CASSQVFGTPLHF. Here the CDR3 DNA reads TGTGCCAGCAGCCAAGTATTTGGGACACCCCTCCACTTT.

This rearrangement joins TRBV7-2 to TRBJ1-5; D ambiguous. Germline V gene lookup returns CDR1 SGHTA and CDR2 FQGNSA. The CDR3 contains 14 residues. The V and J ends lost 3 bases and 9 bases respectively, with 15 bases between them. CDR3 protein: CASSFTLRSTPQHF. CDR3 in DNA: TGTGCCAGCAGCTTTACTTTAAGGAGCACGCCCCAGCATTTT.

The chain recombines TRBV4-1 with TRBJ1-1, with a tentative D call TRBD1 (5 bases). V lost 4 bases and J lost 6, with 15 bases in between. Germline V gene lookup returns CDR1 MGHRA and CDR2 YSYEKL. The CDR3 loop spans 14 amino acids. The CDR3: CASSLDNGASEAFF. The CDR3 DNA follows: TGCGCCAGCAGCCTTGACAACGGGGCGTCTGAAGCTTTCTTT.

The chain combines TRBV7-2 with TRBJ2-2; 7 positions match TRBD1. Germline V lookup: CDR1 SGHTA, CDR2 FQGNSA. The CDR3 runs to 16 residues. The V and J ends lost 6 bases and 4 bases, in that order; junction bases with no gene match: 11. The DNA for the CDR3 is TGTGCCAGCAGAGAGGCCGGGACAGTGATCACCGGGGAGCTGTTTTTT. Translation gives CASREAGTVITGELFF.

This chain links TRBV15 with TRBJ1-1; TRBD1 matches at 9 bases. V was pared by 8 bases and J by 4 bases, with 8 bases of the junction left unmatched. Germline lookup yields CDR1 LNHNV and CDR2 YYDKDF (reference sequence). This CDR3 has 14 amino acids. CDR3 coding DNA: TGTGCCACCCGGGACAGGGAGTTAATCACTGAAGCTTTCTTT. Translating gives CATRDRELITEAFF. Together with reference TRBV15 and TRBJ1-1, the CDR3 gives the full variable domain: DAMVIQNPRYQVTQFGKPVTLSCSQTLNHNVMYWYQQKSSQAPKLLFHYYDKDFNNEADTPDNFQSRRPNTSFCFLDIRSPGLGDTAMYLCATRDRELITEAFFGQGTRLTVV.

The chain combines TRBV13 with TRBJ2-7; unclear D gene. Per the germline V gene, CDR1 is PRHDT and CDR2 is FYEKMQ (reference sequence). There are 12 residues in the CDR3. V was pared by 5 bases and J by 2 bases, with 7 bases between. The CDR3 is CASSGRTYEQYF. Here the CDR3 DNA reads TGTGCCAGCAGCGGCAGAACCTACGAGCAGTACTTC.

J is TRBJ1-1 and V is TRBV19; 7 bases are a match to TRBD1. J was trimmed by 7 bases and V by 6 bases; bases with no gene match: 8. The CDR3 runs to 13 residues. The germline V gene encodes CDR1 LNHDA and CDR2 SQIVND (reference sequence). The CDR3 region has the DNA TGTGCCAGTAGAAATACCGGGACAGTTGAAGCTTTCTTT. Protein: CASRNTGTVEAFF. Looking up the rest from reference TRBV19 and TRBJ1-1 gives the full variable domain: DGGITQSPKYLFRKEGQNVTLSCEQNLNHDAMYWYRQDPGQGLRLIYYSQIVNDFQKGDIAEGYSVSREKKESFPLTVTSAQKNPTAFYLCASRNTGTVEAFFGQGTRLTVV.

This clone ranks as medium-sized. The chain recombines TRBV6-5 with TRBJ1-2, with 9 nucleotides matching TRBD1. CDR1 is MNHEY and CDR2 is SVGAGI in the germline V gene. V lost 5 bases, J lost 3 bases, and 4 bases stayed unmatched. This CDR3 is 14 amino acids long. The CDR3 DNA follows: TGTGCCAGCAGTCCGGGACAGGGCCACTATGGCTACACCTTC. This encodes CASSPGQGHYGYTF.

Relative to its sample, this clone is medium-sized. This chain uses TRBV5-5 with TRBJ2-7; possibly TRBD1 for D (6 bases). The CDR3 sequence is 13 residues long. The V end was cut by 4 bases, the J end by 7 bases, with 15 bases between. Looked up from germline, CDR1 is SGHKS and CDR2 is YYEKEE (reference sequence). The CDR3 loop reads CASSKQTGGEQYF. In DNA, the CDR3 is TGTGCCAGCAGCAAACAGACAGGCGGGGAGCAGTACTTC.

The chain has TRBV30 and TRBJ1-3; possible D gene TRBD1, 5 bases. V was trimmed by 2 bases and J by 0 bases, leaving 11 bases between them. Germline assignment: CDR1 GTSNPN and CDR2 SVGIG (reference sequence). The CDR3 is 15 amino acids. The CDR3 bases are TGTGCCTGGAGTCTTAGACAGAACTCTGGAAACACCATATATTTT. Encoded protein: CAWSLRQNSGNTIYF.

The rearrangement joins TRBV6-6 to TRBJ2-7, with D maybe TRBD1 (5 bases). The CDR3 extends over 12 amino acids. Trimming pared 6 bases from V and 6 bases from J, leaving 12 bases between. Germline V lookup: CDR1 MNHNY, CDR2 SVGAGI (reference sequence). The CDR3 DNA follows: TGTGCCAGCAGCCCCCTTCAGGGCGAGCAGTACTTC. This translates into CASSPLQGEQYF.

V usage is TRBV5-1 and J usage is TRBJ1-2; maybe TRBD1 (6 bases). V was shortened by 4 bases and J by 7 bases, with 17 bases between the two germline ends. The length of the CDR3 is 14 residues. CDR1 and CDR2 (germline): SGHRS, YFSETQ. The CDR3 nucleotides read TGCGCCAGCAGCCCCCGACAGGAAAACGCTGGCTACACCTTC. Amino acid sequence: CASSPRQENAGYTF.

The chain employs TRBV2 and TRBJ2-1; no reliable D call. CDR1 is SNHLY, CDR2 FYNNEI, per germline. The CDR3 totals 13 residues. V was pared by 8 bases and J by 2 bases, with 10 bases between. The CDR3 here is CASGVAPYNEQFF. The CDR3 DNA follows: TGTGCCAGCGGTGTAGCCCCCTACAATGAGCAGTTCTTC.

V and J are TRBV30 and TRBJ2-7; 8 bases line up with TRBD2. The junction had 4 bases not matched to a gene; V was cut back by 3 bases and J by 0 bases. The CDR3 is made up of 14 amino acids. Germline V CDR1 and CDR2: GTSNPN, SVGIG (reference sequence). The CDR3 DNA is TGTGCCTGGAGGATAGCGGGGAGCTCCTACGAGCAGTACTTC. Amino acids: CAWRIAGSSYEQYF.

The gene calls are TRBV30 and TRBJ1-6, with 9 bases aligning to TRBD1. The V gene's germline CDR1 is GTSNPN and CDR2 SVGIG (reference sequence). The CDR3 sequence is 13 residues long. V lost 5 bases and J lost 9; bases outside the gene matches: 5. Written as DNA, the CDR3 is TGTGCCTGGGGGACAGGGACAGTTTCACCCCTCCACTTT. It is translated as CAWGTGTVSPLHF.

V and J are TRBV27 and TRBJ1-2; a weak D match, TRBD1 (5 bases). The germline V gene encodes CDR1 MNHEY and CDR2 SMNVEV (reference sequence). V lost 6 bases and J 4 bases, leaving 15 bases between the germline ends. This CDR3 region has 14 residues. DNA of the CDR3: TGTGCCAGCAGCCTCACGACCGGGACCTATGGCTACACCTTC. This translates into CASSLTTGTYGYTF.

This chain connects TRBV30 to TRBJ1-2; D is perhaps TRBD1 (6 bases). V was pared by 2 bases and J by 5 bases, with 6 bases between. In germline, CDR1 is GTSNPN, CDR2 SVGIG (reference sequence). The CDR3 spans 11 residues. Here the CDR3 DNA reads TGTGCCTGGAGTAGGGGGTATGGCTACACCTTC. As protein: CAWSRGYGYTF.

The genes are TRBV5-6 and TRBJ1-2; 10 bases agree with TRBD1. This CDR3 is 14 amino acids long. Germline V gene sequence: CDR1 SGHDT, CDR2 YYEEEE. V trimming: 5 bases; J trimming: 3 bases; junction bases outside the gene matches: 4. In nucleotides, the CDR3 is TGTGCCAGCAGACCGGGACAGGGGTACTATGGCTACACCTTC. Translated, it gives CASRPGQGYYGYTF.